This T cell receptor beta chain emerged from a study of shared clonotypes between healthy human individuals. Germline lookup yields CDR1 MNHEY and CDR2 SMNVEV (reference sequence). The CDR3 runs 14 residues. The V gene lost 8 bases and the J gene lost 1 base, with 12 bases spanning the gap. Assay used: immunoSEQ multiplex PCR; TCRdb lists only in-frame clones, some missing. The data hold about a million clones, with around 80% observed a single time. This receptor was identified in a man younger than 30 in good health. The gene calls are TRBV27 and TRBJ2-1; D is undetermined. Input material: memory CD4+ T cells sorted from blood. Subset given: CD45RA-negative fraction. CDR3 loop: CASSKGISYNEQFF. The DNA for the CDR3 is TGTGCCAGCTCTAAAGGTATTTCCTACAATGAGCAGTTCTTC.